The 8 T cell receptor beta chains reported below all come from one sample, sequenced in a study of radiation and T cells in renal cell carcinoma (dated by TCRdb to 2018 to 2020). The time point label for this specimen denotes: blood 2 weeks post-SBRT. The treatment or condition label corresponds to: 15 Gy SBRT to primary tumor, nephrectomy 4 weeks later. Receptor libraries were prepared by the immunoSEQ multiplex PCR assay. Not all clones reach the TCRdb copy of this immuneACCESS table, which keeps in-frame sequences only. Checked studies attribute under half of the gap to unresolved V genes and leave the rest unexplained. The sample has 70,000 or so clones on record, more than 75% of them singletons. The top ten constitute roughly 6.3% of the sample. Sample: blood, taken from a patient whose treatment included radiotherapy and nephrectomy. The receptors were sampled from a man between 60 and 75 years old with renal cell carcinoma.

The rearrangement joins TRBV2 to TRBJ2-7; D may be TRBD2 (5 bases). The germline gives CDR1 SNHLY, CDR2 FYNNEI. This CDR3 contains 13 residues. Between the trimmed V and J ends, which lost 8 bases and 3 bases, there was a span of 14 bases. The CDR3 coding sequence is TGTGCCAGCGGCCCCAACGGGATCTACGAGCAGTACTTC. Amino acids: CASGPNGIYEQYF. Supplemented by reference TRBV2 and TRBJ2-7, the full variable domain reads EPEVTQTPSHQVTQMGQEVILRCVPISNHLYFYWYRQILGQKVEFLVSFYNNEISEKSEIFDDQFSVERPDGSNFTLKIRSTKLEDSAMYFCASGPNGIYEQYFGPGTRLTVT.

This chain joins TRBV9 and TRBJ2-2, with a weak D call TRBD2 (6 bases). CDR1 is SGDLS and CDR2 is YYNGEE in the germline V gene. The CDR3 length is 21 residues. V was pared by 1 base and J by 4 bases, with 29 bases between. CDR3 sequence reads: CASSVREAGPGVRRATGELFF. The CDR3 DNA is TGTGCCAGCAGCGTACGGGAAGCGGGCCCCGGGGTCCGTCGTGCCACCGGGGAGCTGTTTTTT.

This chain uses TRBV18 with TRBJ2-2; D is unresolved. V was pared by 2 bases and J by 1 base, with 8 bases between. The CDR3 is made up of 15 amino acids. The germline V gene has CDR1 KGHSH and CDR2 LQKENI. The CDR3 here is CASSPNGKNTGELFF. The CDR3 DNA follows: TGTGCCAGCTCACCAAACGGAAAGAACACCGGGGAGCTGTTTTTT. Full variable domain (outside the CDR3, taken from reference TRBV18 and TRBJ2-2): NAGVMQNPRHLVRRRGQEARLRCSPMKGHSHVYWYRQLPEEGLKFMVYLQKENIIDESGMPKERFSAEFPKEGPSILRIQQVVRGDSAAYFCASSPNGKNTGELFFGEGSRLTVL.

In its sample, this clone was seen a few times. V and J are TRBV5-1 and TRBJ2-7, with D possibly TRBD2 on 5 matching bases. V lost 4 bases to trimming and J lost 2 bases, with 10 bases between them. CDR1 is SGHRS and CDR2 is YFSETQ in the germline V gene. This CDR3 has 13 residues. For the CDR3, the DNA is TGCGCCAGCAGCAGAGGGTCCCCCTACGAGCAGTACTTC. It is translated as CASSRGSPYEQYF.

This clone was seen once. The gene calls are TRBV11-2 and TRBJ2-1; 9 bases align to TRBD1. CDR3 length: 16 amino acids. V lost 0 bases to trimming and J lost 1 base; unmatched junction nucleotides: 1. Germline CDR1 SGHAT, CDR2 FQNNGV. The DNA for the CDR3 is TGTGCCAGCAGCTTAGATGACAGGGGGTCCTACAATGAGCAGTTCTTC. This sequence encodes CASSLDDRGSYNEQFF.

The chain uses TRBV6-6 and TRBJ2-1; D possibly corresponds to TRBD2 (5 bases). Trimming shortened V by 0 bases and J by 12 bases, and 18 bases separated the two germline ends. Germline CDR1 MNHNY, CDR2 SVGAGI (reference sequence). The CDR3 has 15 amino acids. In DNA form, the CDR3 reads TGTGCCAGCAGTTACTCGCGGGCCGGCCAGGTGGGGCAGTTCTTC. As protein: CASSYSRAGQVGQFF.

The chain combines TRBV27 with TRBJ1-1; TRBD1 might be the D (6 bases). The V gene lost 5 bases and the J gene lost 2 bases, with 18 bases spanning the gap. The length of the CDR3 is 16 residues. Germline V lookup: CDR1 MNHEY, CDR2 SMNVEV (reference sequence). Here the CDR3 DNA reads TGTGCCAGCAGTCTGAGGGGGGGGATTCTCAACACTGAAGCTTTCTTT. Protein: CASSLRGGILNTEAFF.

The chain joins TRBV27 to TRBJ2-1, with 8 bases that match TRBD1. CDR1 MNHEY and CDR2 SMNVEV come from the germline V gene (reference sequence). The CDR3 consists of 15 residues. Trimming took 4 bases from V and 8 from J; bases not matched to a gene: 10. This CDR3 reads CASSSGQGTLYEQFF. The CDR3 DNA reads TGTGCCAGCAGTTCCGGACAGGGAACCCTTTATGAGCAGTTCTTC.